This TCR beta chain was identified in a study of OX40 agonist ivuxolimab in advanced cancers. Sequencing used immunoSEQ multiplex PCR; TCRdb keeps in-frame clones, though not all of them. Of nearly 80,000 clones listed, about 85% are singletons. V lost 3 bases and J 0 bases, leaving 8 bases between the germline ends. Germline-derived CDR1 and CDR2 are SGHVS and FNYEAQ. This CDR3 contains 14 residues. The sequencing used CD4+ or CD8+ T cells sorted from blood, collected in a trial of the OX40 agonist ivuxolimab. V is TRBV7-6 and J is TRBJ1-1; the D is unclear. The clonotype comes from an adult with an advanced solid tumor such as melanoma, head and neck, liver or kidney cancer. The CDR3 loop reads CASSFTGMNTEAFF. CDR3 nucleotides: TGTGCCAGCAGCTTTACGGGTATGAACACTGAAGCTTTCTTT.